Below are 15 T cell receptor beta chains sequenced from a single sample in a study of T cell responses to AZD1222 COVID-19 vaccine. Here immunoSEQ multiplex PCR was the method, and the copy in TCRdb shows in-frame clones only, minus some. This table has 90,000 to 110,000 clones, more than 75% appearing once. The source material was peripheral blood, sampled on day 0 of AZD1222 vaccination. Receptor source: an adult in good health.

The chain couples TRBV5-1 to TRBJ2-5; a weak D match, TRBD2 (6 bases). V lost 7 bases and J lost 5, with 18 bases in between. The germline CDR1 and CDR2 sequences are SGHRS and YFSETQ. This CDR3 has 14 amino acids. CDR3 in DNA: TGCGCCAGCGCAATGCGGGTAGGAGGGGAGACCCAGTACTTC. This gives the protein CASAMRVGGETQYF.

The chain employs TRBV4-2 and TRBJ1-5; D might be TRBD1 (5 bases). V was shortened by 4 bases and J by 4 bases, with 11 bases between the two germline ends. The CDR3 loop spans 14 amino acids. CDR1 is LGHNA, CDR2 YNFKEQ, per germline. The CDR3 loop is CASSPLRANQPQHF. The CDR3 DNA follows: TGTGCCAGCAGCCCCCTCAGGGCAAATCAGCCCCAGCATTTT.

This clone is a singleton in its sample. The CDR3, as DNA: TGTGCCAGTAGTCCCAGAGACACGGGGCCACCCCAGCATTTT. This translates into CASSPRDTGPPQHF. The chain carries TRBV19 and TRBJ1-5; perhaps TRBD1 as D (5 bases). V was clipped by 5 bases and J by 10 bases, with 18 bases between them. The CDR3 is 14 residues long. Germline CDR1 and CDR2: LNHDA and SQIVND (reference sequence).

The chain combines TRBV9 with TRBJ2-7, with 9 positions matching TRBD2. Per the germline V gene, CDR1 is SGDLS and CDR2 is YYNGEE. The junction had 9 bases not matched to a gene; V was cut back by 3 bases and J by 5 bases. This CDR3 region has 15 residues. The CDR3 DNA reads TGTGCCAGCAGCGCAGTTCTGGGACTAGCAAACGAGCAGTACTTC. Protein: CASSAVLGLANEQYF.

The V call is TRBV2, the J call TRBJ2-3; 9 bases line up with TRBD2. Germline V gene lookup returns CDR1 SNHLY and CDR2 FYNNEI. The CDR3 totals 13 residues. J was trimmed by 1 base and V by 9 bases; bases with no gene match: 2. The CDR3 nucleotides are TGTGCCAGTGAGCGGGAGGGCACAGATACGCAGTATTTT. Protein: CASEREGTDTQYF. The whole variable domain, remainder taken from reference TRBV2 and TRBJ2-3, is EPEVTQTPSHQVTQMGQEVILRCVPISNHLYFYWYRQILGQKVEFLVSFYNNEISEKSEIFDDQFSVERPDGSNFTLKIRSTKLEDSAMYFCASEREGTDTQYFGPGTRLTVL.

CDR3 amino acids: CASSLTDYGYTF. The CDR3 bases are TGCGCCAGCAGCTTAACTGACTATGGCTACACCTTC. The rearrangement links TRBV5-1 to TRBJ1-2; D not certain. In germline, CDR1 is SGHRS, CDR2 YFSETQ. The V gene lost 2 bases and the J gene lost 3 bases, with 5 bases spanning the gap. The CDR3 loop spans 12 amino acids.

The chain uses TRBV28 and TRBJ1-5; tentatively, D is TRBD1 (5 bases). With 0 bases removed from V and 2 bases from J, the gap between germline ends came to 11 bases. Germline lookup yields CDR1 MDHEN and CDR2 SYDVKM. The CDR3 loop spans 16 amino acids. For the CDR3, the DNA is TGTGCCAGCAGTTTATGGCAGGGTATAGGCAATCAGCCCCAGCATTTT. Residues: CASSLWQGIGNQPQHF.

The rearrangement uses TRBV7-9 and TRBJ2-5; TRBD2 matches 7 bases. The CDR3 is 14 residues long. In germline, CDR1 is SEHNR, CDR2 FQNEAQ (reference sequence). Trimming at V came to 5 bases and at J to 1 base, leaving 4 bases not matched to a gene. The CDR3 sequence is CASSELALQETQYF. CDR3 nucleotide sequence: TGTGCCAGCAGCGAACTAGCGCTCCAAGAGACCCAGTACTTC.

V and J are TRBV6-5 and TRBJ2-2; 7 nucleotides align to TRBD1. Germline CDR1 reads MNHEY; CDR2 reads SVGAGI. J lost 4 bases, V lost 6 bases, and 2 bases had no gene match. The CDR3 contains 13 residues. For the CDR3, the DNA is TGTGCCAGCAGGGGACAGACCACCGGGGAGCTGTTTTTT. The encoded protein is CASRGQTTGELFF.

The chain is built from TRBV29-1 and TRBJ2-7; D call uncertain. The CDR3 is 11 amino acids. Germline V gene data show CDR1 as SQVTM and CDR2 as ANQGSEA. The V end lost 2 bases, the J end lost 5 bases, and 7 bases lay between the germline ends. The CDR3 is CSVESGHEQYF. CDR3 sequence (DNA): TGCAGCGTTGAAAGTGGCCACGAGCAGTACTTC.

V usage is TRBV11-2 and J usage is TRBJ2-2, with D uncertain. The CDR3 is 16 amino acids. Germline-derived CDR1 and CDR2 are SGHAT and FQNNGV. Trimming shortened V by 5 bases and J by 5 bases, and 18 bases separated the two germline ends. The CDR3, as DNA: TGTGCCAGCAGCCCCCTAACGGCATTCGTAACCGGGGAGCTGTTTTTT. As protein: CASSPLTAFVTGELFF.

V is TRBV4-3 and J is TRBJ2-1, with D unresolved. V lost 0 bases to trimming and J lost 0 bases, with 15 bases between them. CDR3 length: 18 amino acids. The germline CDR1 and CDR2 sequences are LGHNA and YSLEER. CDR3 residues: CASSQDSVPRSSYNEQFF. CDR3 DNA: TGCGCCAGCAGCCAAGATTCCGTGCCGCGGAGCTCCTACAATGAGCAGTTCTTC.

The gene calls are TRBV6-5 and TRBJ1-5; D may be TRBD1 (5 bases). Germline values: CDR1 MNHEY, CDR2 SVGAGI. The V gene lost 8 bases and the J gene lost 4 bases, with 9 bases spanning the gap. This CDR3 contains 12 residues. In DNA form, the CDR3 reads TGTGCCAGCGACAGTGGGAATCAGCCCCAGCATTTT. Amino acids: CASDSGNQPQHF.

The J gene is TRBJ2-1, the V gene TRBV7-3; TRBD2 matches at 11 bases. The germline CDR1 and CDR2 sequences are SGHTA and FQGTGA. J lost 8 bases, V lost 4 bases, and 7 bases had no gene match. This CDR3 spans 15 amino acids. The CDR3 DNA follows: TGTGCCAGCAGCTCCAGCGGACTAGCGGGTGATGAGCAGTTCTTC. Encoded protein: CASSSSGLAGDEQFF.

The chain has TRBV5-1 and TRBJ1-1; D call uncertain. V lost 1 base and J lost 1, with 2 bases in between. Germline CDR1 SGHRS, CDR2 YFSETQ. The CDR3 is 12 residues long. CDR3 residues: CASSLQNTEAFF. CDR3 bases: TGCGCCAGCAGCTTGCAGAACACTGAAGCTTTCTTT.